The clone carrying this TCR beta chain occurred a few times. Its antigen is as yet unknown. The CDR3 runs 17 residues. Germline CDR1 is LGHNA and CDR2 is YSLEER. V gave up 0 bases and J gave up 3 bases; unmatched junction bases: 3. These data are taken from a study of blood T cells in healthy people across ages. Study details: There was about one barcoded beta molecule captured by template switching per two T cells.

The second PCR ran about 6 to 11 cycles with a sample-barcoded 5' primer and J-beta primers. TCRdb fed the 5' RACE reads into MiXCR, producing one record per CDR3 protein. The table records roughly 1.9 million distinct CDR3 sequences, 39% of them present only once. The individuals who served as donors were healthy Caucasians living in Russia, aged about 6 to 90. At least 7 million PBMCs were isolated per sample. Study findings and constraints: The long-lived group displayed more naive CD4+ cells, plus higher diversity, than the aged donors did.

This receptor was taken from a human donor in good health. V usage is TRBV4-3 and J usage is TRBJ2-3; TRBD2 agrees at 13 bases. The sequenced sample consisted of blood. CDR3 loop: CASSQDGTSGETDTQYF. For the CDR3, the DNA is TGCGCCAGCAGCCAAGATGGGACTAGCGGGGAGACAGATACGCAGTATTTT.